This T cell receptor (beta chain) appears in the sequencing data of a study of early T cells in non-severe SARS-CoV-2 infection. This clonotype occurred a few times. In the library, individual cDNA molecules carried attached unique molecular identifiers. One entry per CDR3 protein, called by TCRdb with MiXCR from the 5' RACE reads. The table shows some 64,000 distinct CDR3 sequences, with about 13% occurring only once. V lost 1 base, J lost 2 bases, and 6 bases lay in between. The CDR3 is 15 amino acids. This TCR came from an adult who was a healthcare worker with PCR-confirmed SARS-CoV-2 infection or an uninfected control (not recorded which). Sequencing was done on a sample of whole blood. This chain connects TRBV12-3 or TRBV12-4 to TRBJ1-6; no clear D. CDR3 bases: TGTGCCAGCAGTTTAGGACTGCCCTATAATTCACCCCTCCACTTT. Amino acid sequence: CASSLGLPYNSPLHF.